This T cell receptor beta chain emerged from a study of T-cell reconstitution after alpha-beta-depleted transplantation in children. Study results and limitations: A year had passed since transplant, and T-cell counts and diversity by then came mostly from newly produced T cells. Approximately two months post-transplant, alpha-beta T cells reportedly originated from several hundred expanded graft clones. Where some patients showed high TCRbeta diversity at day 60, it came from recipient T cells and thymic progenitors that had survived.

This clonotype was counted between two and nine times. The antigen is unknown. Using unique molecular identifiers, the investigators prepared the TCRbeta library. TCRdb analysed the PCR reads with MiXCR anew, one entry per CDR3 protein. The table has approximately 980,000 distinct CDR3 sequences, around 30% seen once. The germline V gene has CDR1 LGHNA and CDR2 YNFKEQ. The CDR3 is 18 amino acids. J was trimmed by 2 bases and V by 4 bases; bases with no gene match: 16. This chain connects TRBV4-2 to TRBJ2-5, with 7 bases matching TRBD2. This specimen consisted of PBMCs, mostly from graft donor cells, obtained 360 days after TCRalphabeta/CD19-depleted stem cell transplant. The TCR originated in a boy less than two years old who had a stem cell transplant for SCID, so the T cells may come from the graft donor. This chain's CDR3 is CASSPYTPGGRKQETQYF. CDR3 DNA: TGTGCCAGCAGCCCATATACGCCGGGGGGTCGGAAACAAGAGACCCAGTACTTC.